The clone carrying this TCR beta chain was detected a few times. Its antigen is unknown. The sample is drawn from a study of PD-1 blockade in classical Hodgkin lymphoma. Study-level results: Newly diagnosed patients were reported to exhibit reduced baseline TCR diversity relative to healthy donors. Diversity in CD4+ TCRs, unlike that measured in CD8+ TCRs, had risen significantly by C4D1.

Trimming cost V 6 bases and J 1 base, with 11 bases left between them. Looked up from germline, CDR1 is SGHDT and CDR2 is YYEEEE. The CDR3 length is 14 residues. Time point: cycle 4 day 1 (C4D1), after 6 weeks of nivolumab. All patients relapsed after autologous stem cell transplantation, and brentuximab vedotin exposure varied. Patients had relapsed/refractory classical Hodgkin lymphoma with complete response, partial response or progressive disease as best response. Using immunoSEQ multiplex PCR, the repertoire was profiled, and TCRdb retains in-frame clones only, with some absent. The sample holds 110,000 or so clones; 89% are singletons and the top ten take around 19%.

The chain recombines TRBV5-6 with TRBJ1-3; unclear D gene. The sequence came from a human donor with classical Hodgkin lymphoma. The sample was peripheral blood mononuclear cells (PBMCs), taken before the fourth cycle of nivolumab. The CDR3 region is CASKGLLSGNTIYF. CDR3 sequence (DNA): TGTGCCAGCAAGGGTCTCTTATCTGGAAACACCATATATTTT.